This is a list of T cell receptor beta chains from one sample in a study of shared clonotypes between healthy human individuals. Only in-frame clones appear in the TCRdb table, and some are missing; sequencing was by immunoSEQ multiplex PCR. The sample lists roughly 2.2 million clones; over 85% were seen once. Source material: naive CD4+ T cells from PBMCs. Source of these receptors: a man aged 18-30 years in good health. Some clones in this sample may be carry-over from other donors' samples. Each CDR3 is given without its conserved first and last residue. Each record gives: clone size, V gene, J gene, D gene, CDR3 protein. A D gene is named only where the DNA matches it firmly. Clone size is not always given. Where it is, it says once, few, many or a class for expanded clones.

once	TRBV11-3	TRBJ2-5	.	ASITGSEETQY
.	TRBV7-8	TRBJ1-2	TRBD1	ASSLSLPGTDISNYGYT
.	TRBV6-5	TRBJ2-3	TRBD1	ASSGQVTDTQY
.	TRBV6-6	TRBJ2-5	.	ASSYSRETQY
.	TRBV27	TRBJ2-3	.	ASSSEQTYTDTQY
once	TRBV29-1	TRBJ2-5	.	SATSQDLETQY
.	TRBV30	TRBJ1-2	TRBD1	AEGAGGASGYT
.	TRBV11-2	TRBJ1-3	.	ASRTPGLGGNTIY
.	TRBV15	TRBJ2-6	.	ATSKTGSGANVLT
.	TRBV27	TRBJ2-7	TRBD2	ASRPAGTPSEQY
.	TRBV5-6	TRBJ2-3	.	ASSFEQGGTQY
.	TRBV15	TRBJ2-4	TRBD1	ATSRHPGQINTGIQY
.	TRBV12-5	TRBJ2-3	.	ASGKDYTDTQY
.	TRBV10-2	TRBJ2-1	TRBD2	ASSELGLAVGEQF
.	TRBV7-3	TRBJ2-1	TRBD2	ASSLYASGPYNEQF
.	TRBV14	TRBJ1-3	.	ASSVRSSGNTIY
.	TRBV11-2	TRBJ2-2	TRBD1	ASSFLLPGTGVAGELF
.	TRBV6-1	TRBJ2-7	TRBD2	ASKAGENYEQY
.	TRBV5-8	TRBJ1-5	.	ASSLSFSAQPQH
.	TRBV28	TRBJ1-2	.	ASSTAGYYGYT
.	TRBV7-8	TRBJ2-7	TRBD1	ASSPRDRFSEQY
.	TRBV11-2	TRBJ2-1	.	ASRQGGAPPYNEQF
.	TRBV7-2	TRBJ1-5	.	ASSAEAGANQPQH
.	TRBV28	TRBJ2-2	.	ASSLGGENTGELF
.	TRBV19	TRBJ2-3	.	ASSIGRGSSTDTQY
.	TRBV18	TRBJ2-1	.	ASSPDPGRGGYNEQF
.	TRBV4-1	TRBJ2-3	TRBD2	ASSPGLAGGLDTQY
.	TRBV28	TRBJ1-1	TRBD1	ASSSSTGGRTEAF
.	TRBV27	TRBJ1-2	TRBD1	ASSLTGGYGYT
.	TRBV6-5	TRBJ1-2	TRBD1	ASSYGTGQGGYT
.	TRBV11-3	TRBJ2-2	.	ASSLGRGHAANTGELF
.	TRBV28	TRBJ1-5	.	ASSLWGRAEQPQH
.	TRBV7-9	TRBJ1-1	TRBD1	ASSPGGWGEVNTEAF
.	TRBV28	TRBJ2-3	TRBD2	ASSPGLAGRQDTQY
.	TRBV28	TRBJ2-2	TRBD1	ASSKTGQGAAGELF
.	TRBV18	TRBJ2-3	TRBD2	ASSPTTSGSEDTQY
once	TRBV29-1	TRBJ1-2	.	SVEMGYYGYT
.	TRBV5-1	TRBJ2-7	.	ASSLAVDNYEQY
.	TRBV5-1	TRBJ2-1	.	ASSPGYETSYNEQF
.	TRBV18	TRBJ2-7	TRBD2	ATSPRPGTSGTEQY
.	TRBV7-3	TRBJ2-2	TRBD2	ASSWEGGTGELF
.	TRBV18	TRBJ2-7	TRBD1	ASSITTGGSSGEQY
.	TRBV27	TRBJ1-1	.	ASSGISSRGASEAF
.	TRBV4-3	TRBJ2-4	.	ASSQDPPQTTAKNIQY
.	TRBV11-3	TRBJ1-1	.	ASGGSSNTEAF
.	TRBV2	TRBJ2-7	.	ASRTFRLGRYEQY
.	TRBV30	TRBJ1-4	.	AWRAPRAGMNEKLF
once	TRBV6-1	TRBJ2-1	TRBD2	ASTLAGTAYNEQF
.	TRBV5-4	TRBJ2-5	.	ASSLSPGAQETQY
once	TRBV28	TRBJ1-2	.	ASSGTGLI
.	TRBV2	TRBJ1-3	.	ASSENSSGNTIY
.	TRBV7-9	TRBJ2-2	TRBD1	ASSLVQGDTGELF
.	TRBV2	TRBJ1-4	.	ANRPGRSNEKLF